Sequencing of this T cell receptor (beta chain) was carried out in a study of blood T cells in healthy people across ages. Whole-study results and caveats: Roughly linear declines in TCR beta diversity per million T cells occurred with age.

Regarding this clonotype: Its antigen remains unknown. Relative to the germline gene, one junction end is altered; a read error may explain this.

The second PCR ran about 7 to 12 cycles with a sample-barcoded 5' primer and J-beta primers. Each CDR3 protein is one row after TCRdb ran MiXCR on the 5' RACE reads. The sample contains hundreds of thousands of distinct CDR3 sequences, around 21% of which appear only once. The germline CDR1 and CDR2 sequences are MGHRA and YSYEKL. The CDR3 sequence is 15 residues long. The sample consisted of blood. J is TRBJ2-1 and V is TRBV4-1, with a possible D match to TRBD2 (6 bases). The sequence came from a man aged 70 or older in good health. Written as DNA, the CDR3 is TGCGTCAGCAGCCAAGATCACGGGGGTTACAATGAGCAGTTCTTC. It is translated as CVSSQDHGGYNEQFF.